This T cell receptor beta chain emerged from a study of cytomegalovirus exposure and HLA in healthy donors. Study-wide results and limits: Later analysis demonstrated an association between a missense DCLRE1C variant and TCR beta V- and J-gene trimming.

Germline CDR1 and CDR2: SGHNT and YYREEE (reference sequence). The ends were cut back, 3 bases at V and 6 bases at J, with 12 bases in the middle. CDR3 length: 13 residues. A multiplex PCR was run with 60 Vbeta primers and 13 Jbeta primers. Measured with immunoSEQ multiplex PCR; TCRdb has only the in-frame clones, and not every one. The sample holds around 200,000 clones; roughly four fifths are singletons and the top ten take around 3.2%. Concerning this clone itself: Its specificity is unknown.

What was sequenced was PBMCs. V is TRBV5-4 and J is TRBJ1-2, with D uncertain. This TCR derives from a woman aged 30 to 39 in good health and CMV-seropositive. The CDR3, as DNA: TGTGCCAGCAGCTCAACGGGTTTCAATGGCTACACCTTC. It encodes CASSSTGFNGYTF. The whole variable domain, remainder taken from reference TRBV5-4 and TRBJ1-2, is ETGVTQSPTHLIKTRGQQVTLRCSSQSGHNTVSWYQQALGQGPQFIFQYYREEENGRGNFPPRFSGLQFPNYSSELNVNALELDDSALYLCASSSTGFNGYTFGSGTRLTVV.